The rows below give T cell receptor beta chains drawn from one sample of a study of Ad26.COV2.S vaccination and SARS-CoV-2 variants. Clones were read by immunoSEQ multiplex PCR, and TCRdb kept only the in-frame ones, dropping some. The sample yields 300,000 to 350,000 clones, around four fifths seen once. Sequencing used peripheral blood, obtained in a trial of Ad26.COV2.S vaccine versus placebo. Receptors originate from a person aged 18-65 years who received the Ad26.COV2.S COVID-19 vaccine or a placebo. CDR3s include the opening cysteine and the closing phenylalanine or tryptophan. A D gene is named only where the DNA matches it firmly. For some rows the clone size is stated as once, few or many, or as a class when expanded; others skip it.

clone size | J gene | D gene | V gene | CDR3 DNA | CDR3 protein
- | TRBJ2-7 | TRBD2 | TRBV9 | TGTGCCAGCAGCGTGGGTACTAGCGGGGGGGTCTACGAGCAGTACTTC | CASSVGTSGGVYEQYF
- | TRBJ2-1 | TRBD1 | TRBV11-2 | TGTGCCAGCAGCGTCGACAGGGTATTCATGTCGTTCTTC | CASSVDRVFMSFF
- | TRBJ1-6 | - | TRBV5-6 | TGTGCCAGCAGCTTTGGTTCGGGGGGCCGCACCCTCCACTTT | CASSFGSGGRTLHF
- | TRBJ1-4 | - | TRBV18 | TGTGCCAGCTCTCCGGGATTGGAAAAACTGTTTTTT | CASSPGLEKLFF
- | TRBJ1-2 | TRBD1 | TRBV24-1 | TGTGCCACCAGTGAGCCCCGGGGGACAGGGGGCTATGGCTACACCTTC | CATSEPRGTGGYGYTF
- | TRBJ2-3 | - | TRBV3-1/TRBV3-2 | TGTGCCAGCAGCCAAGATTTGAACCGGGACTGGTACACAGATACGCAGTATTTT | CASSQDLNRDWYTDTQYF
- | TRBJ2-3 | TRBD2 | TRBV3-1/TRBV3-2 | TGTGCCAGCAGCCAGAGGGTAGCGGGGGGGATTGATACGCAGTATTTT | CASSQRVAGGIDTQYF
- | TRBJ2-7 | TRBD1 | TRBV9 | TGTGCCAGCGGGGGCGGGACAGGGCACTACGAGCAGTACTTC | CASGGGTGHYEQYF
- | TRBJ1-2 | - | TRBV5-6 | TGTGCCAGCAGCTTGTGGACGGGGCCTGGCTACACCTTC | CASSLWTGPGYTF
- | TRBJ2-5 | TRBD1 | TRBV4-1 | TGCGCCAGCAGCCAAGTCTATGGGACAGACCAAGAGACCCAGTACTTC | CASSQVYGTDQETQYF
- | TRBJ2-2 | - | TRBV3-1/TRBV3-2 | TGTGCCAGCAGCCGAGCGACCCAAGGGGAGCTGTTTTTT | CASSRATQGELFF
- | TRBJ2-2 | - | TRBV7-9 | TGTGCCAGCAGCTTGCTTCAGAACACCGGGGAGCTGTTTTTT | CASSLLQNTGELFF
- | TRBJ2-3 | - | TRBV7-9 | TGTGCCAGCAGCTTAGGAGCTGGCGGCTCAGATACGCAGTATTTT | CASSLGAGGSDTQYF
- | TRBJ2-1 | - | TRBV20-1 | TGCAGTGTGGGGGGTTACAATGAGCAGTTCTTC | CSVGGYNEQFF
- | TRBJ2-5 | TRBD1 | TRBV4-1 | TGCGCCAGCAGCCAGGGGACAGTCGGGACCATCATCCAAGAGACCCAGTACTTC | CASSQGTVGTIIQETQYF
- | TRBJ2-3 | - | TRBV9 | TGTGCCAGCAGCGTAGCTTGGGGGGATACGCAGTATTTT | CASSVAWGDTQYF
- | TRBJ2-2 | TRBD1 | TRBV5-1 | TGCGCCAGCAGCTTGGAGGGACAGCCCGGGGAGCTGTTTTTT | CASSLEGQPGELFF
- | TRBJ2-5 | - | TRBV19 | TGTGCCAGTAGTGGGGGTCGGACAGAGACCCAGTACTTC | CASSGGRTETQYF
- | TRBJ1-2 | - | TRBV7-3 | TGTGCCAGCACCTCAAAGAGGGGTAGTAACTATGGCTACACCTTC | CASTSKRGSNYGYTF
few | TRBJ1-2 | TRBD1 | TRBV7-9 | TGTGCCAGCAGCTTAGGTCTGGGACAGGGTGGAGGCTACACCTTC | CASSLGLGQGGGYTF
- | TRBJ1-6 | TRBD1 | TRBV5-4 | TGTGCCAGCAGCAGAGGACAGGATTCACCCCTCCACTTT | CASSRGQDSPLHF
- | TRBJ2-5 | TRBD2 | TRBV15 | TGTGCCACCAGCCCCGGACTAGCGGGGGGGCCATGGAAGACCCAGTACTTC | CATSPGLAGGPWKTQYF